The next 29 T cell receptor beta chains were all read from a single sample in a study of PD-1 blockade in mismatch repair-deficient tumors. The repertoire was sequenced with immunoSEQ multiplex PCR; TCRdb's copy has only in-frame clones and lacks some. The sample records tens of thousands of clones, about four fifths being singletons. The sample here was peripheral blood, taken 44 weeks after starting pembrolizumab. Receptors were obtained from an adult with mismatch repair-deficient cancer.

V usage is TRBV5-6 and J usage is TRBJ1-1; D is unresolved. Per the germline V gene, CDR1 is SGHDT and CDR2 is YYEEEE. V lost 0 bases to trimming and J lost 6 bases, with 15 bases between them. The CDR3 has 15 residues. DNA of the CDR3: TGTGCCAGCAGCTTGGTCGCGACCTTTTTCTCTGAAGCTTTCTTT. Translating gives CASSLVATFFSEAFF.

CDR3 sequence: CASSSRGQNTGELFF. CDR3 in DNA: TGCGCCAGCAGCTCGAGGGGGCAAAATACCGGGGAGCTGTTTTTT. This chain links TRBV5-1 with TRBJ2-2; TRBD1 agrees at 7 bases. V shed 3 bases, J shed 5 bases, and the junction held 7 bases outside the gene matches. Per germline, CDR1 SGHRS and CDR2 YFSETQ. The CDR3 is 15 amino acids.

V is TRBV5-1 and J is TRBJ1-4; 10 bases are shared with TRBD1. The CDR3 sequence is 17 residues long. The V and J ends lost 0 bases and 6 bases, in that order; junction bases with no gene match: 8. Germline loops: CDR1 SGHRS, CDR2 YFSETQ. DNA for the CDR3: TGCGCCAGCAGCTTGGCACCTTCCGGGACAGGGGATGAAAAACTGTTTTTT. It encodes CASSLAPSGTGDEKLFF.

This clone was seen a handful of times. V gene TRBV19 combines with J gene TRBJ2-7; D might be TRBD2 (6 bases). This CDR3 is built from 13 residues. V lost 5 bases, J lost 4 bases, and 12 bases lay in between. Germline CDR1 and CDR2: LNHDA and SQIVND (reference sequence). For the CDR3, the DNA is TGTGCCAGTAGTTCGCGGGATTCATACGAGCAGTACTTC. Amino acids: CASSSRDSYEQYF.

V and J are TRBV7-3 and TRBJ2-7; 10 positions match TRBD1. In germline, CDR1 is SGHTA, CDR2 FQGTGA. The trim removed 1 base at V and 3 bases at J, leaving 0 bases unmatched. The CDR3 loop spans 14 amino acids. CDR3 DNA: TGTGCCAGCAGCTTAAGGGACAGGGGCTACGAGCAGTACTTC. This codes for CASSLRDRGYEQYF.

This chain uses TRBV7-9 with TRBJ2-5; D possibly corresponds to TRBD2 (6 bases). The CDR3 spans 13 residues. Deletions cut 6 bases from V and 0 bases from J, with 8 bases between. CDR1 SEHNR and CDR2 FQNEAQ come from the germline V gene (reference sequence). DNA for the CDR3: TGTGCCAGCAGTCGGGACTACCAAGAGACCCAGTACTTC. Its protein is CASSRDYQETQYF.

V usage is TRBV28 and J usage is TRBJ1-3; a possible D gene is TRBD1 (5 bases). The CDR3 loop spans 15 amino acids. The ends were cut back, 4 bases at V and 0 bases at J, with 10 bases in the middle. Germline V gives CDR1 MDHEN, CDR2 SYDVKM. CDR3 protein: CASSSGRISGNTIYF. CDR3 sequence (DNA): TGTGCCAGCAGTTCGGGACGGATCTCTGGAAACACCATATATTTT.

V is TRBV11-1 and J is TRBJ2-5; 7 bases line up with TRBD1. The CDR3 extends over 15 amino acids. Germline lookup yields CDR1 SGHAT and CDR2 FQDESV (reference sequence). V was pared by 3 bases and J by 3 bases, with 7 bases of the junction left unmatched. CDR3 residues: CASSLGQISEETQYF. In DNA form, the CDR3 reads TGTGCCAGCAGCTTGGGACAGATATCAGAAGAGACCCAGTACTTC.

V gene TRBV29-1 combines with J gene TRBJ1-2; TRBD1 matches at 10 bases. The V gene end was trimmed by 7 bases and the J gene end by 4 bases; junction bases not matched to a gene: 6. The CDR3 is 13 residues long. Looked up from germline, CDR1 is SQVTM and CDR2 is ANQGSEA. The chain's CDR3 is CSDMDRGGYGYTF. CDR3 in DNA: TGCAGCGATATGGACAGGGGGGGCTATGGCTACACCTTC.

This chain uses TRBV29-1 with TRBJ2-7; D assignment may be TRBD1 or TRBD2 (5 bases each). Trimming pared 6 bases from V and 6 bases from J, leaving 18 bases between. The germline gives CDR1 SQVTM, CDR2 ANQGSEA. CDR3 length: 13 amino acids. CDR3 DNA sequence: TGCAGCGTCTCGGGACGGGGTCCGGGCGAGCAGTACTTC. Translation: CSVSGRGPGEQYF.

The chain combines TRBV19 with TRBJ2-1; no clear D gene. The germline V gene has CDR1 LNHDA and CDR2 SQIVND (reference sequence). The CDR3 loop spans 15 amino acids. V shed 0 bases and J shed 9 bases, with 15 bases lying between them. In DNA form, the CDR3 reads TGTGCCAGTAGTATAGACCCCTCGGCAGAGCGTGAGCAGTTCTTC. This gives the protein CASSIDPSAEREQFF. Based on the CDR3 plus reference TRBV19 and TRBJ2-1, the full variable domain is DGGITQSPKYLFRKEGQNVTLSCEQNLNHDAMYWYRQDPGQGLRLIYYSQIVNDFQKGDIAEGYSVSREKKESFPLTVTSAQKNPTAFYLCASSIDPSAEREQFFGPGTRLTVL.

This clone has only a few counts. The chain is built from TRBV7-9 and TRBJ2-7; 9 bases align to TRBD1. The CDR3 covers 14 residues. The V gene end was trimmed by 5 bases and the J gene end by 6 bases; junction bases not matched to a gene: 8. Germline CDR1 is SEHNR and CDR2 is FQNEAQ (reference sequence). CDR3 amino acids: CASSPPGQGTEQYF. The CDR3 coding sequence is TGTGCCAGCAGCCCACCGGGACAGGGAACCGAGCAGTACTTC.

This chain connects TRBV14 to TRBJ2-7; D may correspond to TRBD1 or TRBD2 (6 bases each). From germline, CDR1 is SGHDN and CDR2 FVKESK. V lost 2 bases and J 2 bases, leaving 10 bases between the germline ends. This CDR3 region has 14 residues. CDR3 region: CASSQRRGAYEQYF. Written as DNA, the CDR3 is TGTGCCAGCAGCCAAAGGAGGGGGGCCTACGAGCAGTACTTC.

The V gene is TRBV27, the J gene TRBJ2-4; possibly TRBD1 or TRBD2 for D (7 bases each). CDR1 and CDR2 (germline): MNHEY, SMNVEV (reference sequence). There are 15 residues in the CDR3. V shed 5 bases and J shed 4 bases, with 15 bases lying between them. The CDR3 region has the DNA TGTGCCAGCAGTATGGGGGGGACAGAAAAAAACATTCAGTACTTC. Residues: CASSMGGTEKNIQYF.

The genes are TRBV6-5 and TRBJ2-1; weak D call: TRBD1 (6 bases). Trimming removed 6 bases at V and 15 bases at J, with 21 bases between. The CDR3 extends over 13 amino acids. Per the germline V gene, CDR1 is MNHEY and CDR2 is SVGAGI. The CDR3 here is CASSRTRDTPWFF. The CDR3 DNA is TGTGCCAGCAGCCGTACAAGGGACACCCCGTGGTTCTTC.

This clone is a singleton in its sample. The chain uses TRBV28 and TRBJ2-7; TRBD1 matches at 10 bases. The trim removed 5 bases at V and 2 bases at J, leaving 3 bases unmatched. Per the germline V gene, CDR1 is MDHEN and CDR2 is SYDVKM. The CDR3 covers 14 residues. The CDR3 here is CASSTTGGTYEQYF. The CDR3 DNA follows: TGTGCCAGCAGTACGACAGGGGGCACCTACGAGCAGTACTTC.

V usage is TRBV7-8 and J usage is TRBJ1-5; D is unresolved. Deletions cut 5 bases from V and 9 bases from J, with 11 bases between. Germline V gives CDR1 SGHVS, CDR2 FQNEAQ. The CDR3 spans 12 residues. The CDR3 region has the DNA TGTGCCAGCAGCACGCTACCAGGGCCCCAGCATTTT. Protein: CASSTLPGPQHF.

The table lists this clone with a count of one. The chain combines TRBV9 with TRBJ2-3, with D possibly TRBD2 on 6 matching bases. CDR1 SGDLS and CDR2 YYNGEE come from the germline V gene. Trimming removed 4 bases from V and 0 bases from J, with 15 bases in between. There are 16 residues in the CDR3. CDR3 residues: CASSPSTRSSTDTQYF. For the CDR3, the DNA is TGTGCCAGCAGCCCCTCGACTAGGTCTAGCACAGATACGCAGTATTTT.

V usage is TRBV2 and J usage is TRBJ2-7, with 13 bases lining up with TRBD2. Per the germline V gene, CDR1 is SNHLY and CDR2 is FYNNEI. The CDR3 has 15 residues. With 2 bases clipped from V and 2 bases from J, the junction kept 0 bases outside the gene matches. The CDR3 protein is CASSETSGRAYEQYF. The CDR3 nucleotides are TGTGCCAGCAGTGAAACTAGCGGGAGGGCCTACGAGCAGTACTTC.

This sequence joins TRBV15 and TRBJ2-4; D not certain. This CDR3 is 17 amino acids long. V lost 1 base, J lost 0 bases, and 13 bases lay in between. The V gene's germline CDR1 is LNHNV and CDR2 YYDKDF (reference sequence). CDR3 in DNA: TGTGCCACCAGCAGAGCTTCAGGAGAACTAGCCAAAAACATTCAGTACTTC. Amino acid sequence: CATSRASGELAKNIQYF.

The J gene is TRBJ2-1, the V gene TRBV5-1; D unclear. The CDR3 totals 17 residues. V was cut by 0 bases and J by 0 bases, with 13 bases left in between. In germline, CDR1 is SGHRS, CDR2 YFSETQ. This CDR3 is CASSLDSWRSSYNEQFF. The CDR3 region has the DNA TGCGCCAGCAGCTTGGATTCTTGGCGGAGCTCCTACAATGAGCAGTTCTTC.

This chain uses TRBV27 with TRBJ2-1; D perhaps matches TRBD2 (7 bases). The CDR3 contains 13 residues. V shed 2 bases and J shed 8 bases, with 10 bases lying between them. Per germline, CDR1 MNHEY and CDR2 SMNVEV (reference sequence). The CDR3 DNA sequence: TGTGCCAGCAGTTTAGGGGGGGCTGATGAGCAGTTCTTC. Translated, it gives CASSLGGADEQFF.

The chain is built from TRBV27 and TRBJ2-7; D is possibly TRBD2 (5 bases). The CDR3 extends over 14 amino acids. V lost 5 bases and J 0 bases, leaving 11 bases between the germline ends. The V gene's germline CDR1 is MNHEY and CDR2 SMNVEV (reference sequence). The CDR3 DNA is TGTGCCAGCAGTCCTACTAGTTACTCCTACGAGCAGTACTTC. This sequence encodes CASSPTSYSYEQYF.

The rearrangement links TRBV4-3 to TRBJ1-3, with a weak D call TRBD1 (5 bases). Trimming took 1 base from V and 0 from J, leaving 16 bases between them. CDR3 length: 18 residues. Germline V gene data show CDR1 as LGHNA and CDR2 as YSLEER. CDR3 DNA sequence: TGCGCCAGCAGCCAAGGGGGGGGACTGCTAAGCTCTGGAAACACCATATATTTT. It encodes CASSQGGGLLSSGNTIYF.

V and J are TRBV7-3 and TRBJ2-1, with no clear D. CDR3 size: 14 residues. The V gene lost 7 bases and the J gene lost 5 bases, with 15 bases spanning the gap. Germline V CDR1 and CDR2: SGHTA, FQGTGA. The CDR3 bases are TGTGCCAGCACCCCCTTCCCCGGTAACAATGAGCAGTTCTTC. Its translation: CASTPFPGNNEQFF.

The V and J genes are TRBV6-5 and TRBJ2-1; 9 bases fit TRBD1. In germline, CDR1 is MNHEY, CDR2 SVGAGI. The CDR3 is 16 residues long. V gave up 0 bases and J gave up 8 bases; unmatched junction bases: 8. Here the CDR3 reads CASSYSRTGGSYEQFF. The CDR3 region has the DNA TGTGCCAGCAGTTACTCGAGAACAGGGGGCTCTTATGAGCAGTTCTTC.

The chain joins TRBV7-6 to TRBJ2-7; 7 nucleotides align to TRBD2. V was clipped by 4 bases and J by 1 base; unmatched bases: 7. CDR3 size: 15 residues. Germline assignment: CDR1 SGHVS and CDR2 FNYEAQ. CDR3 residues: CASSSTSVFSYEQYF. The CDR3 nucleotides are TGTGCCAGCAGCTCCACTAGCGTTTTTTCCTACGAGCAGTACTTC.

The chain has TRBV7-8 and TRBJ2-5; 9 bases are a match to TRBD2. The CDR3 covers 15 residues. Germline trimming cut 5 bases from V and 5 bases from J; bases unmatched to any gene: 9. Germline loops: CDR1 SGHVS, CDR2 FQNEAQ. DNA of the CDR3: TGTGCCAGCAGCGAAGTAGCGGGAGTGACGGAGACCCAGTACTTC. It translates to CASSEVAGVTETQYF.

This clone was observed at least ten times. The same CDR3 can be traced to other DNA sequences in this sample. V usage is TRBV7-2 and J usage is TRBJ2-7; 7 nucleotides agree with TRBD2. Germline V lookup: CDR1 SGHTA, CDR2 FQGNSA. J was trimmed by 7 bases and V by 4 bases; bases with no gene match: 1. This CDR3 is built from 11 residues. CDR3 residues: CASSWGLEQYF. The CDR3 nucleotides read TGTGCCAGCAGCTGGGGACTAGAGCAGTACTTC.